Sequencing of this T cell receptor beta chain was carried out in a study of cytomegalovirus exposure and HLA in healthy donors. A remark on this clone: The antigen is undetermined.

Study outcomes and limitations: Listed as cytomegalovirus-associated were more than 150 TCR beta chains.

TCRdb keeps only in-frame clones here, not all; method: immunoSEQ multiplex PCR. The sample records 120,000 or so clones, roughly 95% being singletons. CDR1 is MDHEN and CDR2 is SYDVKM in the germline V gene. The CDR3 has 16 amino acids. V lost 2 bases, J lost 3 bases, and 7 bases stayed unmatched. The donors were members of the roughly 120-subject validation cohort (separate from the approximately 730-subject first cohort). Material: PBMCs. V gene TRBV28 combines with J gene TRBJ2-1; 7 nucleotides line up with TRBD2. The origin of this receptor is a man between 18 and 35 years old in good health and CMV-seronegative. CDR3 sequence (DNA): TGTGCCAGCAGTTTAGGGGGAGGGCTTATCTACAATGAGCAGTTCTTC. Encoded protein: CASSLGGGLIYNEQFF.